The 10 T cell receptor beta chains listed next were all sequenced from one sample in a study of CD8 T cells in Susac syndrome. RNA was extracted with the RNeasy kit, and a quantity of about 0.45 to 1 ug was reverse transcribed using random hexamers. Each CDR3 protein is one row after TCRdb ran MiXCR on the immunoSEQ multiplex PCR reads. The top ten clones hold roughly 0.56% of a sample with 74,000 or so distinct CDR3 sequences, around 93% of them seen once. The sequencing sample was made of CD4+ T cells from PBMCs. The receptor source for this set is a human donor with Susac syndrome.

The CDR3 DNA is TGCAGCGTTGAAGATCGAGCTAGCTGGGGGCAGTATTTT. It specifies CSVEDRASWGQYF. J is TRBJ2-3 and V is TRBV29-1, with D possibly TRBD2 on 5 matching bases. The CDR3 is 13 amino acids. Trimming took off 0 bases at V and 11 bases at J, with 15 bases between the two ends. CDR1 and CDR2 from the germline V gene are SQVTM and ANQGSEA.

The CDR3 loop reads CASSPHRAGYTF. CDR3 coding DNA: TGTGCCAGCAGTCCCCATCGAGCTGGCTACACCTTC. This chain joins TRBV2 and TRBJ1-2; D is undetermined. This CDR3 has 12 residues. CDR1 is SNHLY and CDR2 is FYNNEI in the germline V gene. V was cut by 5 bases and J by 7 bases, with 11 bases left in between.

This chain uses TRBV19 with TRBJ1-5; a weak D match, TRBD1 (5 bases). V lost 6 bases and J 11 bases, leaving 26 bases between the germline ends. The CDR3 has 16 amino acids. The germline V gene encodes CDR1 LNHDA and CDR2 SQIVND (reference sequence). The CDR3 here is CASSDGGTVLRWTQHF. CDR3 nucleotide sequence: TGTGCCAGTAGCGACGGTGGGACGGTTCTAAGGTGGACCCAGCATTTT.

The chain carries TRBV3-1 and TRBJ1-2; 8 bases map to TRBD1. Germline CDR1 and CDR2: LGHDT and YNNKEL (reference sequence). Trimming took 5 bases from V and 4 from J; bases not matched to a gene: 9. The CDR3 runs to 15 residues. The CDR3 is CASSAAGQGGYGYTF. CDR3 bases: TGTGCCAGCAGCGCGGCTGGACAGGGCGGCTATGGCTACACCTTC. Filled out from reference TRBV3-1 and TRBJ1-2, the complete variable domain reads DTAVSQTPKYLVTQMGNDKSIKCEQNLGHDTMYWYKQDSKKFLKIMFSYNNKELIINETVPNRFSPKSPDKAHLNLHINSLELGDSAVYFCASSAAGQGGYGYTFGSGTRLTVV.

The gene calls are TRBV3-1 and TRBJ2-7; TRBD1 aligns across 7 bases. V lost 4 bases to trimming and J lost 1 base; unmatched junction nucleotides: 10. The V gene's germline CDR1 is LGHDT and CDR2 YNNKEL (reference sequence). The CDR3 loop spans 16 amino acids. The chain's CDR3 is CASSPHRGSGSYEQYF. In DNA form, the CDR3 reads TGTGCCAGCAGCCCCCACAGGGGATCGGGGTCCTACGAGCAGTACTTC.

The chain uses TRBV24-1 and TRBJ2-1, with D tentatively TRBD1 or TRBD2 (5 bases each). Germline loops: CDR1 KGHDR, CDR2 SFDVKD. V dropped 9 bases and J dropped 1 base, with 15 bases sitting between them. The CDR3 totals 15 residues. CDR3 DNA sequence: TGTGCCACCGGGACCAACGTGGGGTCCTACAATGAGCAGTTCTTC. Protein product: CATGTNVGSYNEQFF.

V gene TRBV6-5 combines with J gene TRBJ1-2; TRBD1 might be the D (5 bases). The CDR3 extends over 13 amino acids. V lost 4 bases, J lost 12 bases, and 18 bases lay in between. Germline lookup yields CDR1 MNHEY and CDR2 SVGAGI. The CDR3 sequence: CASSSPPGKKNTF. The DNA of the CDR3 is TGTGCCAGCAGTTCCCCCCCAGGGAAGAAGAACACCTTC.

The CDR3 here is CSARAPKAGELFF. CDR3 nucleotide sequence: TGCAGTGCTAGAGCTCCTAAGGCCGGGGAGCTGTTTTTT. V usage is TRBV20-1 and J usage is TRBJ2-2; no definite D call. V was cut by 1 base and J by 6 bases, with 9 bases left in between. The CDR3 consists of 13 residues. CDR1 and CDR2 (germline): DFQATT, SNEGSKA (reference sequence).

A single count supports this clonotype. This rearrangement joins TRBV5-1 to TRBJ2-1; the D gene is possibly TRBD1 (6 bases). V lost 7 bases and J lost 8, with 19 bases in between. The CDR3 sequence is 14 residues long. CDR1 and CDR2 (germline): SGHRS, YFSETQ. In DNA form, the CDR3 reads TGCGCCAGCGCCAGCGGACAGAGTTGGGATGAGCAGTTCTTC. Protein product: CASASGQSWDEQFF.

The V call is TRBV19, the J call TRBJ1-2, with TRBD1 matching 12 bases. Unmatched junction bases numbered 10, after V lost 3 bases and J lost 8 bases. The CDR3 is 16 amino acids. The germline CDR1 and CDR2 sequences are LNHDA and SQIVND (reference sequence). The CDR3 loop reads CASSMTTGTGGSGYTF. Here the CDR3 DNA reads TGTGCCAGTAGTATGACTACTGGGACAGGGGGCAGCGGCTACACCTTC. The entire variable domain, with the rest obtained from reference TRBV19 and TRBJ1-2, is as follows: DGGITQSPKYLFRKEGQNVTLSCEQNLNHDAMYWYRQDPGQGLRLIYYSQIVNDFQKGDIAEGYSVSREKKESFPLTVTSAQKNPTAFYLCASSMTTGTGGSGYTFGSGTRLTVV.